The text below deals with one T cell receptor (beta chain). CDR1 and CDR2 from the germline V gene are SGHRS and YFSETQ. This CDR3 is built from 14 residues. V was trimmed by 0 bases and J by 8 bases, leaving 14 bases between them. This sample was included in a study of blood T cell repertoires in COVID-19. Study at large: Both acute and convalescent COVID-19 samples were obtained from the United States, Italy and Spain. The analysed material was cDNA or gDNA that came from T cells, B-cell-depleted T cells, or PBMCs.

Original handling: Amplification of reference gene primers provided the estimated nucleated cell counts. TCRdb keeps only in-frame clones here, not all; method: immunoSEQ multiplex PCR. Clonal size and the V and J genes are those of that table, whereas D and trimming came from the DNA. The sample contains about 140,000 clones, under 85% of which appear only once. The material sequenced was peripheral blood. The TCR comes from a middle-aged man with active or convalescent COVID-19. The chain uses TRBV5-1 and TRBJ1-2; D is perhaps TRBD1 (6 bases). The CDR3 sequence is CASSLEGDPAGYTF. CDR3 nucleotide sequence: TGCGCCAGCAGCTTGGAGGGGGACCCGGCGGGCTACACCTTC. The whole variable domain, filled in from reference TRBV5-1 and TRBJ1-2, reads KAGVTQTPRYLIKTRGQQVTLSCSPISGHRSVSWYQQTPGQGLQFLFEYFSETQRNKGNFPGRFSGRQFSNSRSEMNVSTLELGDSALYLCASSLEGDPAGYTFGSGTRLTVV.